This T cell receptor (beta chain) stems from a study of T cell changes during pregnancy in multiple sclerosis. Sequencing was performed with immunoSEQ multiplex PCR; in TCRdb, only in-frame clones are kept and a portion is missing. The repertoire consists of approximately 40,000 clones, with approximately 89% occurring once and the leading ten covering roughly 12%. CDR3 size: 18 residues. The J segment lost 5 bases and the V segment lost 3 bases, leaving 13 bases of the junction unmatched. Germline CDR1 and CDR2: SEHNR and FQNEAQ (reference sequence). The genes are TRBV7-9 and TRBJ2-5; 12 nucleotides agree with TRBD2. This material consisted of CD8+ T cells from peripheral blood mononuclear cells, taken in the third trimester of pregnancy. This receptor was identified in a female donor with multiple sclerosis, enrolled in a pregnancy study. The CDR3 DNA follows: TGTGCCAGCAGCTTGGAGGCTAGCGGGAGGGCCGATGGGGAGACCCAGTACTTC. Protein product: CASSLEASGRADGETQYF.